The sequence of this T cell receptor (beta chain) was determined in a study of spatial heterogeneity in lung cancer. TCRdb analysed the 5' RACE reads with MiXCR anew, one entry per CDR3 protein. The data show more than 65,000 distinct CDR3 sequences, around 13% seen once. Germline V lookup: CDR1 LGHNT, CDR2 FRNRAP. V was clipped by 4 bases and J by 8 bases, with 9 bases between them. This CDR3 spans 12 amino acids. Time point noted: sample taken at primary tumor resection. From tumor, nontumor lung or frozen PBMC, whole RNA was taken unsorted for sequencing. The receptor was isolated from a male donor with early-stage non-small cell lung cancer. The chain links TRBV12-5 to TRBJ2-1; possible D gene TRBD1, 6 bases. The input for sequencing was PBMCs, taken at surgery. CDR3 coding DNA: TGTGCTAGTGGTTCAACAGGGTATGAGCAGTTCTTC. Residues: CASGSTGYEQFF. Supplemented by reference TRBV12-5 and TRBJ2-1, the full variable domain reads DARVTQTPRHKVTEMGQEVTMRCQPILGHNTVFWYRQTMMQGLELLAYFRNRAPLDDSGMPKDRFSAEMPDATLATLKIQPSEPRDSAVYFCASGSTGYEQFFGPGTRLTVL.